This T cell receptor beta chain comes out of a study of T-cell memory formation after mild COVID-19. Across the study: Largely donor-specific sequence clusters came from a couple of donors. Study-wide findings and caveats: Day 15 to 85 contractors were CD4/CD8 balanced; later expanders leaned CD4+. Cross-reactive memory appears to have joined, as suggested by some responding clones showing up in pre-infection memory. Among CD4+ contracting clones, most were CM and EM, and CD8+ ones EMRA.

Per germline, CDR1 SGHVS and CDR2 FQNEAQ. This CDR3 region has 19 residues. The V segment lost 1 base and the J segment 3 bases; nucleotides outside the gene matches: 16. TCRdb recomputed calls from the 5' RACE reads with MiXCR, one row per CDR3 protein. The data hold fewer than 700,000 distinct CDR3 sequences, with less than 25% observed a single time. This clonotype has a handful of counts. Its antigen is currently unknown. Sequencing used PBMCs or a T cell subset sorted from them (not recorded which). The gene calls are TRBV7-8 and TRBJ2-7, with 9 bases that match TRBD2. This TCR derives from an adult woman who had mild COVID-19 (a few samples of this study predate the infection). Cell type and time point are not known. The CDR3 DNA sequence: TGTGCCAGCAGCTTAGTCAGGGGAGACGAACTAGCGGGTAACTACGAGCAGTACTTC. Translating gives CASSLVRGDELAGNYEQYF.